Below, 9 T cell receptor beta chains from the same sample are listed, as sequenced in a study of cytomegalovirus exposure and HLA in healthy donors. The PCR made use of 60 Vbeta and 13 Jbeta primers. Profiled with immunoSEQ multiplex PCR; TCRdb holds only in-frame clones, not every one. The sample yields some 130,000 clones, 82% seen once. The sequencing input was PBMCs. These receptors all come from a boy aged 2 to 10 in good health and CMV-seronegative.

This clone appeared a few times. The chain couples TRBV7-2 to TRBJ1-1, with D possibly being TRBD1 (6 bases). CDR1 is SGHTA, CDR2 FQGNSA, per germline. V gave up 4 bases and J gave up 1 base, with 7 bases separating them. CDR3 length equals 13 residues. The CDR3 sequence: CASSSQGNTEAFF. CDR3 sequence (DNA): TGTGCCAGCAGCTCACAGGGGAACACTGAAGCTTTCTTT. Combining the CDR3 with reference TRBV7-2 and TRBJ1-1 gives the whole variable domain GAGVSQSPSNKVTEKGKDVELRCDPISGHTALYWYRQSLGQGLEFLIYFQGNSAPDKSGLPSDRFSAERTGGSVSTLTIQRTQQEDSAVYLCASSSQGNTEAFFGQGTRLTVV.

V and J are TRBV7-9 and TRBJ1-4; no definite D call. Germline CDR1 is SEHNR and CDR2 is FQNEAQ (reference sequence). CDR3 length equals 13 residues. The germline V and J ends were trimmed by 6 bases and 3 bases, with 8 bases remaining between them. The CDR3 reads CASSPPANEKLFF. CDR3 sequence (DNA): TGTGCCAGCAGTCCACCAGCTAATGAAAAACTGTTTTTT.

The chain is built from TRBV18 and TRBJ1-1; tentative D call: TRBD1 (5 bases). Trimming removed 11 bases at V and 0 bases at J, with 10 bases between. Germline CDR1 KGHSH, CDR2 LQKENI. The CDR3 extends over 12 amino acids. The CDR3 coding sequence is TGTGCCTGCGGGGGACTGAACACTGAAGCTTTCTTT. This encodes CACGGLNTEAFF.

V is TRBV4-3 and J is TRBJ2-3; D gene ambiguous. The germline V and J ends were trimmed by 0 bases and 4 bases, with 11 bases remaining between them. Per the germline V gene, CDR1 is LGHNA and CDR2 is YSLEER. The CDR3 length is 15 residues. The CDR3 nucleotides read TGCGCCAGCAGCCAAGATAGAGAGTTTGCAGATACGCAGTATTTT. Translation: CASSQDREFADTQYF.

This clone was seen at least ten times. The chain has TRBV27 and TRBJ2-6; tentatively, D is TRBD1 (5 bases). This CDR3 has 14 amino acids. Germline loops: CDR1 MNHEY, CDR2 SMNVEV (reference sequence). V was shortened by 2 bases and J by 3 bases, with 5 bases between the two germline ends. CDR3 residues: CASSLQGGANVLTF. CDR3 coding DNA: TGTGCCAGCAGTTTACAGGGTGGGGCCAACGTCCTGACTTTC. The variable domain in full, completed from reference TRBV27 and TRBJ2-6, reads EAQVTQNPRYLITVTGKKLTVTCSQNMNHEYMSWYRQDPGLGLRQIYYSMNVEVTDKGDVPEGYKVSRKEKRNFPLILESPSPNQTSLYFCASSLQGGANVLTFGAGSRLTVL.

The chain carries TRBV18 and TRBJ2-5; TRBD2 matches 8 bases. This CDR3 has 15 residues. CDR1 is KGHSH, CDR2 LQKENI, per germline. With 1 base clipped from V and 3 bases from J, the junction kept 4 bases outside the gene matches. The CDR3 protein is CASSPLHSGEETQYF. DNA for the CDR3: TGTGCCAGCTCACCACTTCATAGCGGGGAAGAGACCCAGTACTTC. Variable domain in full (rest from reference TRBV18 and TRBJ2-5): NAGVMQNPRHLVRRRGQEARLRCSPMKGHSHVYWYRQLPEEGLKFMVYLQKENIIDESGMPKERFSAEFPKEGPSILRIQQVVRGDSAAYFCASSPLHSGEETQYFGPGTRLLVL.

The chain recombines TRBV5-6 with TRBJ1-5, with a tentative D call TRBD1 (6 bases). CDR1 and CDR2 (germline): SGHDT, YYEEEE. The V and J ends lost 0 bases and 3 bases respectively, with 22 bases between them. The length of the CDR3 is 19 residues. CDR3 DNA sequence: TGTGCCAGCAGCTTGGTGGGTTCTGGGGGCCCGGAGGACAATCAGCCCCAGCATTTT. Its translation is CASSLVGSGGPEDNQPQHF.

V is TRBV7-6 and J is TRBJ1-1, with D unresolved. The V gene lost 5 bases and the J gene lost 0 bases, with 16 bases spanning the gap. CDR3 length: 16 amino acids. The germline V gene encodes CDR1 SGHVS and CDR2 FNYEAQ. CDR3 in amino acids: CASSPRTAAMNTEAFF. The CDR3 region has the DNA TGTGCCAGCAGCCCTCGGACTGCCGCCATGAACACTGAAGCTTTCTTT.

CDR3 loop: CASSFGWTGGSYEQYV. The CDR3 nucleotides are TGTGCCAGCAGCTTCGGGTGGACAGGGGGCTCGTACGAGCAGTACGTC. This chain links TRBV5-4 with TRBJ2-7; 11 positions match TRBD1. The CDR3 is made up of 16 amino acids. Looked up from germline, CDR1 is SGHNT and CDR2 is YYREEE (reference sequence). V shed 2 bases, J shed 4 bases, and the junction held 8 bases outside the gene matches.